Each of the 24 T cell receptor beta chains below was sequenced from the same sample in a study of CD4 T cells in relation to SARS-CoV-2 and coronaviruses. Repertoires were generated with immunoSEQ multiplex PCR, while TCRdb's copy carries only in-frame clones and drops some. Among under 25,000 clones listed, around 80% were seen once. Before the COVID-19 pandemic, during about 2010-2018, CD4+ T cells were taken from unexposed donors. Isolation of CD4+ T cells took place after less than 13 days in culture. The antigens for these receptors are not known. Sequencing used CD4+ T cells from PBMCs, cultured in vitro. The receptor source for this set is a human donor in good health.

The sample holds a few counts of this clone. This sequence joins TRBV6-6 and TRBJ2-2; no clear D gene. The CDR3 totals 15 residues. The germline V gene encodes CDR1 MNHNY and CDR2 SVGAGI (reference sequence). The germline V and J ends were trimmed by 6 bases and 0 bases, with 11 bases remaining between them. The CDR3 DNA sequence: TGTGCCAGCAGCCCCCAGGCCACGAACACCGGGGAGCTGTTTTTT. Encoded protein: CASSPQATNTGELFF.

CDR3 nucleotide sequence: TGTGCCACCAGCATGGGCGGTTCCTCCTACAATGAGCAGTTCTTC. Residues: CATSMGGSSYNEQFF. The J gene is TRBJ2-1, the V gene TRBV15; D unclear. Trimming removed 4 bases from V and 0 bases from J, with 10 bases in between. CDR1 LNHNV and CDR2 YYDKDF come from the germline V gene (reference sequence). The CDR3 has 15 amino acids.

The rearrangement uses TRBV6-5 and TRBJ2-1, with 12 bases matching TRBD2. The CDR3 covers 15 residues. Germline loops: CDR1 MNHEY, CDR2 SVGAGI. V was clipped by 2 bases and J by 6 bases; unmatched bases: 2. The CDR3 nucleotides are TGTGCCAGCAGTTACACTAGCGGGAGGACCAATGAGCAGTTCTTC. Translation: CASSYTSGRTNEQFF.

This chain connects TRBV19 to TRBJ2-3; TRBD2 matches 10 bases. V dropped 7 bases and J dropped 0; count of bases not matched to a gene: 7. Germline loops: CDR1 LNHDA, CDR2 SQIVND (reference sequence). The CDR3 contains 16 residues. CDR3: CASKREGHKSTDTQYF. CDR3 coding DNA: TGTGCCAGTAAGCGGGAGGGCCATAAAAGCACAGATACGCAGTATTTT.

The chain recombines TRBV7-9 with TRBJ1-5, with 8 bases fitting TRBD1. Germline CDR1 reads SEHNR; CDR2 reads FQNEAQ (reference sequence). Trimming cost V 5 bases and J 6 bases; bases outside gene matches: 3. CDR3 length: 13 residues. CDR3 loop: CASSEDRVQPQHF. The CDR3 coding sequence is TGTGCCAGCAGCGAGGACAGGGTTCAGCCCCAGCATTTT.

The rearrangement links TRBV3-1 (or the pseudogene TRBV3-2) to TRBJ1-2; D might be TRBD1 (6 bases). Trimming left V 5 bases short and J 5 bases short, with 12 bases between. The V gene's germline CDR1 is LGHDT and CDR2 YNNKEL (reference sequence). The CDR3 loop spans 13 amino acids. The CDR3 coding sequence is TGTGCCAGCAGCACGGACAGAGGGTATGGCTACACCTTC. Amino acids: CASSTDRGYGYTF.

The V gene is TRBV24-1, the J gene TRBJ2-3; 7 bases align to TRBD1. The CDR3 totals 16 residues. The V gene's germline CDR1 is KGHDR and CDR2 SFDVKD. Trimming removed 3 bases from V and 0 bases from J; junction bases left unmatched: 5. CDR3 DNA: TGTGCCACCAGTGATCCACCGACAGGGAGCACAGATACGCAGTATTTT. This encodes CATSDPPTGSTDTQYF.

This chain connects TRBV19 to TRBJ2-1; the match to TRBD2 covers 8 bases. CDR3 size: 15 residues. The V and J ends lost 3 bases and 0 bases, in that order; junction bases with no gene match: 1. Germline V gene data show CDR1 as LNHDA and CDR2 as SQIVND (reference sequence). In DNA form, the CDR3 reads TGTGCCAGTAGTATCAGCGGGAGCTCCTACAATGAGCAGTTCTTC. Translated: CASSISGSSYNEQFF.

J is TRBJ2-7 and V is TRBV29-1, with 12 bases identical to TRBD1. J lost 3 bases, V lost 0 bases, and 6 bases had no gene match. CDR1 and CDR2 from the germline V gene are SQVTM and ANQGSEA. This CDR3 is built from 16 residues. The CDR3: CSVEDDGTGGFYEQYF. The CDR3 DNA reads TGCAGCGTTGAAGATGATGGGACAGGGGGCTTCTACGAGCAGTACTTC.

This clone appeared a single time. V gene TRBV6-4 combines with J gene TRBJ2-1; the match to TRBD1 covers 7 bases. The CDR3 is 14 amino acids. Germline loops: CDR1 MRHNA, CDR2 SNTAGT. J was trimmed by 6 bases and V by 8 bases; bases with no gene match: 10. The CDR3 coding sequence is TGTGCCAGCCGCGTGACAGGGTCTATCAATGAGCAGTTCTTC. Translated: CASRVTGSINEQFF.

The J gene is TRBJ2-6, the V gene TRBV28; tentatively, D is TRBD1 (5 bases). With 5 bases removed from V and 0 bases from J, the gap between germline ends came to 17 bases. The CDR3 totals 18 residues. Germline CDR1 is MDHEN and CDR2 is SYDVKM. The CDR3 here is CASSTTAGYHSGANVLTF. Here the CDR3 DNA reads TGTGCCAGCAGTACTACAGCAGGGTACCACTCTGGGGCCAACGTCCTGACTTTC.

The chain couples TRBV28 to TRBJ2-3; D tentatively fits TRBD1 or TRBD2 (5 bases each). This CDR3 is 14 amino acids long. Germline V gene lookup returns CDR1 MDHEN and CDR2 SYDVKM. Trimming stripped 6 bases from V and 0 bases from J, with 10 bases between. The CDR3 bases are TGTGCCAGCAGAGGGACCCATAGCACAGATACGCAGTATTTT. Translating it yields CASRGTHSTDTQYF. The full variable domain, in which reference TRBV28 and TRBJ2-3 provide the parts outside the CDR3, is DVKVTQSSRYLVKRTGEKVFLECVQDMDHENMFWYRQDPGLGLRLIYFSYDVKMKEKGDIPEGYSVSREKKERFSLILESASTNQTSMYLCASRGTHSTDTQYFGPGTRLTVL.

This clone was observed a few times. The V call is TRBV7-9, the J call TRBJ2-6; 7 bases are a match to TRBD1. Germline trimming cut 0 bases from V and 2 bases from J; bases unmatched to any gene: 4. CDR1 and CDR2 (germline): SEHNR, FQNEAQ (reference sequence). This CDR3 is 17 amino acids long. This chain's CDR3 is CASSLAVQGAGANVLTF. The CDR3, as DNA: TGTGCCAGCAGCTTAGCGGTGCAGGGGGCTGGGGCCAACGTCCTGACTTTC.

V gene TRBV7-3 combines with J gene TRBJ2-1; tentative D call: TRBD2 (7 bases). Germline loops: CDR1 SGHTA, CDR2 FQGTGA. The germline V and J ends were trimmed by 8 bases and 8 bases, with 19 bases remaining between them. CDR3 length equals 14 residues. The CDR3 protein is CASRAGSGGDEQFF. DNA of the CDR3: TGTGCCAGCCGGGCCGGGTCGGGGGGCGATGAGCAGTTCTTC.

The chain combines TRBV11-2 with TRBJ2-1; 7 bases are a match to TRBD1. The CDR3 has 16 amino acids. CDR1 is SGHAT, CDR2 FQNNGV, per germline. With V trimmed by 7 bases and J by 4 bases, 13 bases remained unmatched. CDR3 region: CASNSFEAGGYNEQFF. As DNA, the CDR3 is TGTGCCAGCAACTCTTTCGAGGCAGGGGGATACAATGAGCAGTTCTTC.

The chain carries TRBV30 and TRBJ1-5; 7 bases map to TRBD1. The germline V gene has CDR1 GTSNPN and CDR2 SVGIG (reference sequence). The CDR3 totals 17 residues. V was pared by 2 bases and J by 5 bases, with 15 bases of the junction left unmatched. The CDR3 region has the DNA TGTGCCTGGAGTCGGGCTCCACAGGGGAGGGCCGATCAGCCCCAGCATTTT. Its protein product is CAWSRAPQGRADQPQHF.

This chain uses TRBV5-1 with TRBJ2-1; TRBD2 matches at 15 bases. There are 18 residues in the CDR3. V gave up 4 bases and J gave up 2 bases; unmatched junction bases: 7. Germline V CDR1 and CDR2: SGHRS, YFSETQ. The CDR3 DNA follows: TGCGCCAGCAGCGCGGGACTAGCGGGAGGACTAACCTACAATGAGCAGTTCTTC. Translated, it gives CASSAGLAGGLTYNEQFF.

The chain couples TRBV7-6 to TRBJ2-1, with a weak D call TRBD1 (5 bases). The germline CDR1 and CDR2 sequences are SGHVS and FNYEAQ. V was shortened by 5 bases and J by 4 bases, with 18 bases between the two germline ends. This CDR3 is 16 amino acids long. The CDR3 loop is CASSPLMGPRYNEQFF. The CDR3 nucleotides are TGTGCCAGCAGCCCACTTATGGGGCCTAGGTACAATGAGCAGTTCTTC.

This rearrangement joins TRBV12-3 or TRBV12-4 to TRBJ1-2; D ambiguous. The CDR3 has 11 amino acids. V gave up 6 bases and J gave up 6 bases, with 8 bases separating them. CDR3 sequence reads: CASSPGNGYTF. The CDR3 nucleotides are TGTGCCAGCAGCCCCGGTAATGGCTACACCTTC.

CDR3 nucleotides: TGTGCCAGCTCACTCACAGGAGACACTGAAGCTTTCTTT. Translation gives CASSLTGDTEAFF. This chain uses TRBV18 with TRBJ1-1; D possibly corresponds to TRBD1 (5 bases). This CDR3 region has 13 residues. Germline V gene sequence: CDR1 KGHSH, CDR2 LQKENI. V was shortened by 4 bases and J by 3 bases, with 9 bases between the two germline ends.

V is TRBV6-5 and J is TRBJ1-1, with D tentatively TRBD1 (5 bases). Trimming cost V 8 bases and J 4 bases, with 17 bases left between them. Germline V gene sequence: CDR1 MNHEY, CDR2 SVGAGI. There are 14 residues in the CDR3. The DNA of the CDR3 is TGTGCCAGCGGGACCAATGGTAGGGGCACTGAAGCTTTCTTT. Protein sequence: CASGTNGRGTEAFF.

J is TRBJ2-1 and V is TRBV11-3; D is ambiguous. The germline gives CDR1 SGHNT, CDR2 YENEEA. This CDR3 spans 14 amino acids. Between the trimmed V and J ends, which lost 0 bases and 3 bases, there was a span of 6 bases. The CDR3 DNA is TGTGCCAGCAGCTTAGATTCACACTACAATGAGCAGTTCTTC. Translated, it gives CASSLDSHYNEQFF.

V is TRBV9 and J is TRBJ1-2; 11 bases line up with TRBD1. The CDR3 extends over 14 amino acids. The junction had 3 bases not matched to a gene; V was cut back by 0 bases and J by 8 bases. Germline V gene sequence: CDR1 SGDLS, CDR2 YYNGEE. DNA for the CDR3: TGTGCCAGCAGCGTAGGATGGGACAGGGGGGGCTACACCTTC. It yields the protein CASSVGWDRGGYTF.

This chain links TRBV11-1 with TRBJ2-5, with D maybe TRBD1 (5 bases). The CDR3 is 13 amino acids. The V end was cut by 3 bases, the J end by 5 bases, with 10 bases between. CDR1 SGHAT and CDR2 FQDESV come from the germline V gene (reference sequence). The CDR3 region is CASSFAGLETQYF. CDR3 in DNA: TGTGCCAGCAGCTTTGCAGGGTTGGAGACCCAGTACTTC.